The TCR beta chain described here comes from a study of T cells in Graves' hyperthyroidism and ophthalmopathy. This clonotype was seen a handful of times. Its antigen is undetermined. Study outcomes and limitations: Peripheral blood also featured most of the thyroid clonotypes expanded above 0.001.

CDR1 WNHNN and CDR2 SYGVQD come from the germline V gene (reference sequence). The V segment lost 8 bases and the J segment 5 bases; nucleotides outside the gene matches: 7. The CDR3 runs 13 residues. RNA transcripts gave rise to amplified TCR beta CDR3 regions. First-round RT-PCR with HTBI primers amplified the TCR CDR3 region. TCRdb re-called the multiplex PCR reads with MiXCR, one entry per CDR3 protein. The sample shows approximately 640,000 distinct CDR3 sequences, about 45% of them seen only once. What was sequenced was peripheral blood or thyroid tissue (not recorded which). This clonotype was sampled from an adult man with Graves' disease, either hyperthyroidism or ophthalmopathy (not recorded which). V is TRBV10-1 and J is TRBJ2-7, with 9 bases fitting TRBD2. The CDR3 loop reads CASSPGLAHEQYF. The CDR3 nucleotides are TGCGCCAGCTCACCGGGACTAGCCCACGAGCAGTACTTC.